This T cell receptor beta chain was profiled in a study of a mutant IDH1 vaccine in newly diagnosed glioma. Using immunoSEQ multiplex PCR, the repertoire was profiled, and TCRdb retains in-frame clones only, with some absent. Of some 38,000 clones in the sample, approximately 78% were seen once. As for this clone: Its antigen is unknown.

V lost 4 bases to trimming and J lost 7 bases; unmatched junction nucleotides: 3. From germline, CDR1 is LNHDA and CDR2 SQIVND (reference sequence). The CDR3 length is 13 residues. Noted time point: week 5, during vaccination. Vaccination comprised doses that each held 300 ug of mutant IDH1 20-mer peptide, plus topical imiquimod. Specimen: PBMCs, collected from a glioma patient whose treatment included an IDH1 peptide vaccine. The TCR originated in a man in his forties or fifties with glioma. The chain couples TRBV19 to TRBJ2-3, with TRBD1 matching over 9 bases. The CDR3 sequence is CASSKGQGYTQYF. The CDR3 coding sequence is TGTGCCAGTAGTAAGGGACAGGGCTATACGCAGTATTTT.